This TCR beta chain was observed in a study of T cell repertoires in cytomegalovirus infection. In the study overall: CMV epitopes used comprised recently identified HLA-C-restricted ones and well-studied HLA-B-restricted ones. Both CMV infection and a matching HLA type were indicated by public TCR beta signatures.

General study findings and limits: CMV-specific TCR beta clonotypes restricted by HLA-C dominated the ex vivo response. Identification of carriers of CMV plus the relevant HLA was achieved through cumulative public TCR beta family frequency.

TCRdb called the reads again in MiXCR, with one record for every CDR3 protein. The sample lists approximately 110,000 distinct CDR3 sequences, around 30% occurring once. About this clonotype itself: No antigen is known for it.

From germline, CDR1 is SNHLY and CDR2 FYNNEI. Trimming left V 10 bases short and J 7 bases short, with 13 bases between. The CDR3 is 11 amino acids. The sample was CD8+ T cells from cultured PBMCs, taken from culture after CMV antigen stimulation. This clonotype originated in a human donor in good health (CMV status not recorded). Some clones in this sample may be carry-over from other donors' samples. The gene calls are TRBV2 and TRBJ1-2; D perhaps matches TRBD1 (6 bases). This chain's CDR3 is CATQQGFGYTF. CDR3 nucleotides: TGTGCCACCCAACAGGGCTTTGGCTACACCTTC. Using reference TRBV2 and TRBJ1-2 for the parts outside the CDR3, the full variable domain is EPEVTQTPSHQVTQMGQEVILRCVPISNHLYFYWYRQILGQKVEFLVSFYNNEISEKSEIFDDQFSVERPDGSNFTLKIRSTKLEDSAMYFCATQQGFGYTFGSGTRLTVV.